This paragraph covers one T cell receptor beta chain sequence. The data were produced by immunoSEQ multiplex PCR, yet TCRdb's version contains in-frame clones alone and is incomplete. The repertoire has tens of thousands of clones, 75% to 95% of them found once; the top ten carry more than 2%. The sample belongs to a study of T cell changes during pregnancy in multiple sclerosis. CDR1 is MDHEN and CDR2 is SYDVKM in the germline V gene. V shed 2 bases and J 8 bases; nucleotides not matched to a gene: 9. The CDR3 covers 14 residues. This material consisted of peripheral blood, taken in the first trimester of pregnancy. V gene TRBV28 combines with J gene TRBJ2-7; 7 bases are a match to TRBD2. This clonotype was obtained from a female donor in good health, enrolled as a control in a pregnancy study. CDR3 in DNA: TGTGCCAGCAGTTTAAGCGGGATGAACTCGAAGCAGTACTTC. Residues: CASSLSGMNSKQYF. Full variable domain (remainder filled in from reference TRBV28 and TRBJ2-7): DVKVTQSSRYLVKRTGEKVFLECVQDMDHENMFWYRQDPGLGLRLIYFSYDVKMKEKGDIPEGYSVSREKKERFSLILESASTNQTSMYLCASSLSGMNSKQYFGPGTRLTVT.